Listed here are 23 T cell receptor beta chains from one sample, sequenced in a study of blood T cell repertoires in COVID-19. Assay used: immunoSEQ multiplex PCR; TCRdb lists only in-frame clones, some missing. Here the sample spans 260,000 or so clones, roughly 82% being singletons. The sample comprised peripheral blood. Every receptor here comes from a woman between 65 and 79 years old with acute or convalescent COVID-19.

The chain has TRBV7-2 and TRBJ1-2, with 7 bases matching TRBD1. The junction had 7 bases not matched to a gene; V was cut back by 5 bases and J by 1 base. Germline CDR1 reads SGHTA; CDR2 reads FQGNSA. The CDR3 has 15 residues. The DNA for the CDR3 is TGTGCCAGCAGCCAATCAGGGGGGAATAACTATGGCTACACCTTC. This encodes CASSQSGGNNYGYTF. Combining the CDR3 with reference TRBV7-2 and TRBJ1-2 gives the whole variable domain GAGVSQSPSNKVTEKGKDVELRCDPISGHTALYWYRQSLGQGLEFLIYFQGNSAPDKSGLPSDRFSAERTGGSVSTLTIQRTQQEDSAVYLCASSQSGGNNYGYTFGSGTRLTVV.

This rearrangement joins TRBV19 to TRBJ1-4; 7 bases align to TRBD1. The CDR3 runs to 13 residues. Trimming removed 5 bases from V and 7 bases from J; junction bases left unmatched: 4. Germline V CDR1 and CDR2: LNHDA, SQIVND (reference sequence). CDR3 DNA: TGTGCCAGTAGTCCCCGGGACAGTGAAAAACTGTTTTTT. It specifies CASSPRDSEKLFF.

Written as DNA, the CDR3 is TGTGCCAGCAGTGACACCTCAGCAGGTCAGCCCCAGCATTTT. This codes for CASSDTSAGQPQHF. This rearrangement joins TRBV6-1 to TRBJ1-5, with no clear D. V was pared by 3 bases and J by 6 bases, with 12 bases between. CDR1 is MNHNS, CDR2 SASEGT, per germline. CDR3 length: 14 residues.

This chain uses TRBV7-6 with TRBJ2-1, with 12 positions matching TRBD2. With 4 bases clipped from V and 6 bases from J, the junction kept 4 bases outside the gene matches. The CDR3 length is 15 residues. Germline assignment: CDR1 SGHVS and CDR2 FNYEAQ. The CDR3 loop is CASSSLAGGLNEQFF. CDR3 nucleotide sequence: TGTGCCAGCAGCTCGCTAGCGGGGGGGCTCAATGAGCAGTTCTTC.

The CDR3 region is CASSPGSTLASNQPQHF. DNA for the CDR3: TGTGCCAGCTCACCAGGGTCAACTCTAGCTAGCAATCAGCCCCAGCATTTT. This rearrangement joins TRBV18 to TRBJ1-5; D uncertain. The CDR3 contains 17 residues. Trimming stripped 2 bases from V and 0 bases from J, with 14 bases between. Germline loops: CDR1 KGHSH, CDR2 LQKENI. Drawing the rest from reference TRBV18 and TRBJ1-5, the complete variable domain is NAGVMQNPRHLVRRRGQEARLRCSPMKGHSHVYWYRQLPEEGLKFMVYLQKENIIDESGMPKERFSAEFPKEGPSILRIQQVVRGDSAAYFCASSPGSTLASNQPQHFGDGTRLSIL.

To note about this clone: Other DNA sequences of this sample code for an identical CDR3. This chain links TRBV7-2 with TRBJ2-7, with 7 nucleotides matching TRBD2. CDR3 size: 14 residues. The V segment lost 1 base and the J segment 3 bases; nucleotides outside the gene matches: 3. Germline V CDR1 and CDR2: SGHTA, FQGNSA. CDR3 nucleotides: TGTGCCAGCAGCTTAGGACTAGCAGGCTACGAGCAGTACTTC. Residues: CASSLGLAGYEQYF. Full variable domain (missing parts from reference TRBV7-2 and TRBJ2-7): GAGVSQSPSNKVTEKGKDVELRCDPISGHTALYWYRQSLGQGLEFLIYFQGNSAPDKSGLPSDRFSAERTGGSVSTLTIQRTQQEDSAVYLCASSLGLAGYEQYFGPGTRLTVT.

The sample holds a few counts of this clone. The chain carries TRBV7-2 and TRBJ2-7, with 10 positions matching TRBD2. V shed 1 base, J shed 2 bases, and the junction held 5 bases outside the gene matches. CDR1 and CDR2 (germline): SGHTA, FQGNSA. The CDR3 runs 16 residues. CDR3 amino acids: CASSLEGTSGAYEQYF. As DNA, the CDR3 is TGTGCCAGCAGCTTAGAAGGAACTAGCGGGGCCTACGAGCAGTACTTC. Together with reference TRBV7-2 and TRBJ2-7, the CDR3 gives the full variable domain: GAGVSQSPSNKVTEKGKDVELRCDPISGHTALYWYRQSLGQGLEFLIYFQGNSAPDKSGLPSDRFSAERTGGSVSTLTIQRTQQEDSAVYLCASSLEGTSGAYEQYFGPGTRLTVT.

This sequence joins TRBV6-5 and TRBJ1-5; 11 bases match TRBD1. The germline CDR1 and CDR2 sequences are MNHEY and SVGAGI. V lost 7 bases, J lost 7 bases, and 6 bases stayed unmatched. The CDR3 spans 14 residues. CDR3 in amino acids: CASTRTGGVQPQHF. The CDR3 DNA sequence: TGTGCCAGCACCCGGACAGGGGGCGTCCAGCCCCAGCATTTT.

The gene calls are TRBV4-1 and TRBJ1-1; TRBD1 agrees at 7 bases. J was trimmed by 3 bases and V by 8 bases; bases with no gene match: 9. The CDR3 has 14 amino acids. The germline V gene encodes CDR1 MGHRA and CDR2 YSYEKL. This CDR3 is CASVLRDSDTEAFF. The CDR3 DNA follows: TGCGCCAGCGTACTCCGGGACAGCGACACTGAAGCTTTCTTT.

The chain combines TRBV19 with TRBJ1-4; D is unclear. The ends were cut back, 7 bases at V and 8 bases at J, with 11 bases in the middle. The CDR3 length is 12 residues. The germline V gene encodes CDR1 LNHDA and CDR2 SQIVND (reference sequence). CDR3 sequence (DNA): TGTGCCAGTACCTACGGGTCCGAAAAACTGTTTTTT. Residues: CASTYGSEKLFF.

CDR3 bases: TGTGCCACCAGCAGAGATGTTAGTGAAAAACTGTTTTTT. The encoded protein is CATSRDVSEKLFF. This chain uses TRBV15 with TRBJ1-4; D uncertain. CDR1 is LNHNV, CDR2 YYDKDF, per germline (reference sequence). The germline V and J ends were trimmed by 0 bases and 7 bases, with 6 bases remaining between them. The CDR3 is made up of 13 amino acids. The full variable domain, completed using reference TRBV15 and TRBJ1-4, is DAMVIQNPRYQVTQFGKPVTLSCSQTLNHNVMYWYQQKSSQAPKLLFHYYDKDFNNEADTPDNFQSRRPNTSFCFLDIRSPGLGDTAMYLCATSRDVSEKLFFGSGTQLSVL.

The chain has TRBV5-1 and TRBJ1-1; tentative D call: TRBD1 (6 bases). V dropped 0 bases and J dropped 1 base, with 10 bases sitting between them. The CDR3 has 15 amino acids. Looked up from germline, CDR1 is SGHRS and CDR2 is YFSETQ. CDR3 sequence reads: CASSLVAGENTEAFF. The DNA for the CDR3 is TGCGCCAGCAGCTTGGTTGCAGGGGAGAACACTGAAGCTTTCTTT. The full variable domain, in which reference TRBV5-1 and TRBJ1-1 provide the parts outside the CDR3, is KAGVTQTPRYLIKTRGQQVTLSCSPISGHRSVSWYQQTPGQGLQFLFEYFSETQRNKGNFPGRFSGRQFSNSRSEMNVSTLELGDSALYLCASSLVAGENTEAFFGQGTRLTVV.

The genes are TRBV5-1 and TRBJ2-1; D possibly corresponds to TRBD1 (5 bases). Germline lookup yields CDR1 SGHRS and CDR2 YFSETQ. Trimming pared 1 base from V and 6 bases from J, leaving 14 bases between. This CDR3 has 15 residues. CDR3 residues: CASSLSPQGTNEQFF. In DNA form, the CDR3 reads TGCGCCAGCAGCTTGTCACCGCAGGGTACCAATGAGCAGTTCTTC.

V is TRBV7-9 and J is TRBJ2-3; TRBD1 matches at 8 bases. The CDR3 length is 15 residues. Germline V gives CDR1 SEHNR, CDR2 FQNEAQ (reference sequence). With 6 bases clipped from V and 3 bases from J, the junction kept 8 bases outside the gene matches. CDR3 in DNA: TGTGCCAGCAGAGGACAGGGCGGTGGGACAGATACGCAGTATTTT. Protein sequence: CASRGQGGGTDTQYF. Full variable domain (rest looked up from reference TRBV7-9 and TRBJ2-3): DTGVSQNPRHKITKRGQNVTFRCDPISEHNRLYWYRQTLGQGPEFLTYFQNEAQLEKSRLLSDRFSAERPKGSFSTLEIQRTEQGDSAMYLCASRGQGGGTDTQYFGPGTRLTVL.

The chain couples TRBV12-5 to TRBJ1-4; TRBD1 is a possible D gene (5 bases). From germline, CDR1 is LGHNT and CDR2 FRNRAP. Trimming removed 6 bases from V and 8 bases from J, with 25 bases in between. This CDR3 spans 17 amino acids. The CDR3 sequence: CASGPRGSGDGREKLFF. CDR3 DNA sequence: TGTGCTAGTGGACCGCGGGGGAGCGGGGACGGTCGAGAAAAACTGTTTTTT.

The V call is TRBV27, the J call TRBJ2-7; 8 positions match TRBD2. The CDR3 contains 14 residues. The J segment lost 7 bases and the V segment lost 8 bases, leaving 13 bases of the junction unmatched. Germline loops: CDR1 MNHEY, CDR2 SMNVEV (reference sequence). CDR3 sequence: CASGRPAGVKEQYF. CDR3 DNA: TGTGCCAGCGGACGGCCAGCGGGGGTTAAAGAGCAGTACTTC.

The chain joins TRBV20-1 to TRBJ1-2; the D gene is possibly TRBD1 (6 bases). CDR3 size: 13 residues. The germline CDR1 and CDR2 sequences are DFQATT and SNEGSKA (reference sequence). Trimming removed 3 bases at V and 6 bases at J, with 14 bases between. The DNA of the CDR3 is TGCAGTGCTAGTGGAAGGCAGGGGAATGGCTACACCTTC. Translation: CSASGRQGNGYTF.

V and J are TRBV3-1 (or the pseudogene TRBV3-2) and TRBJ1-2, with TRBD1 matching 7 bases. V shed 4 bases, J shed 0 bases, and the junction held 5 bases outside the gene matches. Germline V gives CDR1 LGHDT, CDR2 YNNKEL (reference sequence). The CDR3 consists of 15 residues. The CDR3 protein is CASSLGTATNYGYTF. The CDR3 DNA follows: TGTGCCAGCAGCCTCGGGACAGCGACTAACTATGGCTACACCTTC.

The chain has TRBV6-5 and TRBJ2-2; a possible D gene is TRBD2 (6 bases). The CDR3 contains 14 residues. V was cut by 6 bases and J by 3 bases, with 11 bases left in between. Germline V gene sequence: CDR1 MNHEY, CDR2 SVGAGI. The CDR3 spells CASRSGEDTGELFF. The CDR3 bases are TGTGCCAGCAGATCGGGAGAGGACACCGGGGAGCTGTTTTTT.

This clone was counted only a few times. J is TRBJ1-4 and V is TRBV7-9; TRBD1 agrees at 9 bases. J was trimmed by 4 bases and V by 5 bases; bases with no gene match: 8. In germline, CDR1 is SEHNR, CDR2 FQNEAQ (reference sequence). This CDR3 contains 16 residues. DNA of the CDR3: TGTGCCAGCAGCGTGACAGGGGGTACGGTTAATGAAAAACTGTTTTTT. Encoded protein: CASSVTGGTVNEKLFF. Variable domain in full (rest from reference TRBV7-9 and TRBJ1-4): DTGVSQNPRHKITKRGQNVTFRCDPISEHNRLYWYRQTLGQGPEFLTYFQNEAQLEKSRLLSDRFSAERPKGSFSTLEIQRTEQGDSAMYLCASSVTGGTVNEKLFFGSGTQLSVL.

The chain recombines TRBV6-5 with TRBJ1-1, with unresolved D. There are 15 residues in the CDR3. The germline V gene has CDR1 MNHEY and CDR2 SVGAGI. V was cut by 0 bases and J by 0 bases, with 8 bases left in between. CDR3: CASSYSVGMNTEAFF. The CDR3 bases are TGTGCCAGCAGTTACTCGGTCGGGATGAACACTGAAGCTTTCTTT.

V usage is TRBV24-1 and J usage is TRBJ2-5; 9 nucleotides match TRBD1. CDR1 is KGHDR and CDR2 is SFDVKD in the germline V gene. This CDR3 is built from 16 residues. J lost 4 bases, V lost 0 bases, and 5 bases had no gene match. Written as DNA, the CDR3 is TGTGCCACCAGTGATTTGCGGGACAGGGCCGGAGAGACCCAGTACTTC. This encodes CATSDLRDRAGETQYF.

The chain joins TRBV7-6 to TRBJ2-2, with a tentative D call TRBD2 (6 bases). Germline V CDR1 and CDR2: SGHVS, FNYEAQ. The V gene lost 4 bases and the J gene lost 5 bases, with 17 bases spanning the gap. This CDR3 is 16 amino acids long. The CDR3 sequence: CASSSGEGFGTGELFF. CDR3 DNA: TGTGCCAGCAGCTCGGGAGAAGGGTTTGGGACCGGGGAGCTGTTTTTT. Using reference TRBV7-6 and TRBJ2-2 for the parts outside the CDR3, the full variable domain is GAGVSQSPRYKVTKRGQDVALRCDPISGHVSLYWYRQALGQGPEFLTYFNYEAQQDKSGLPNDRFSAERPEGSISTLTIQRTEQRDSAMYRCASSSGEGFGTGELFFGEGSRLTVL.